Listed here is a single TCR beta chain. No antigen is known for it. These data originate in a study of molecular identifiers for immune sequencing clone quantification. General study findings and limits: Clones above 20 RNA copies contained over 99% of effector molecules but under 1% of naive ones. Highly expanded clone sizes could be underestimated by identical TCR molecules sharing a barcode.

Methods described previously were used for bulk TCR libraries, and listed TCR primers were applied. Each CDR3 protein gets one entry after TCRdb re-called the PCR reads with MiXCR. The profile shows about 330,000 distinct CDR3 sequences, roughly 23% of them singletons. Preparation of naive CD8 libraries involved roughly 18,000 to 1,100,000 sorted cells and 10%, 30% or 50% RNA. The TCR originated in a human donor in good health. Some libraries in this study had Jurkat cell RNA spiked in. The sample consisted of naive CD8+ T cells from blood, with Jurkat cell RNA spiked in. Noted subset: FACS-sorted CD8+CD4-CCR7+CD45RA+ naive T cells.

CDR3 loop: CASSYLWENMNTEAFF. CDR3 sequence (DNA): TGTGCCAGCAGTTACTTATGGGAAAACATGAACACTGAAGCTTTCTTT. This chain links TRBV6-2 or TRBV6-3 with TRBJ1-1, with unresolved D. V dropped 1 base and J dropped 0 bases, with 12 bases sitting between them. This CDR3 comprises 16 residues. Germline CDR1 reads MNHEY; CDR2 reads SVGEGT.